This is a list of T cell receptor beta chains from one sample in a study of blood T cell repertoires in COVID-19. Libraries were prepared by immunoSEQ multiplex PCR; TCRdb keeps only in-frame clonotypes and omits some of them. The data show roughly 48,000 clones, more than 70% seen once. Sequenced material: peripheral blood. These receptors all stem from a human donor in a cohort sampled during active COVID-19. Both conserved end residues are part of each CDR3. The order of the fields is J gene, clone size, V gene, D gene, CDR3 protein, CDR3 DNA. The D gene is left open where the match is weak. Expanded clones are given a class, and other clones once, few, many or no size at all.

>TRBJ2-7|.|TRBV5-6|.
CASSLGGLVAYEQYF
TGTGCCAGCAGCTTGGGAGGTCTGGTAGCCTACGAGCAGTACTTC
>TRBJ1-5|.|TRBV2|TRBD1
CASSGQGPEGPQHF
TGTGCCAGCAGTGGACAGGGGCCCGAGGGTCCCCAGCATTTT
>TRBJ1-2|.|TRBV19|TRBD1
CASRQGLENYGYTF
TGTGCCAGTAGACAGGGGTTGGAAAACTATGGCTACACCTTC
>TRBJ2-7|.|TRBV15|.
CATSTRQGLSHEQYF
TGTGCCACCAGCACCCGACAGGGACTCTCCCACGAGCAGTACTTC
>TRBJ2-3|.|TRBV6-5|TRBD2
CASSYSRGGTDTQYF
TGTGCCAGCAGTTACTCGCGGGGGGGAACAGATACGCAGTATTTT
>TRBJ2-5|.|TRBV18|TRBD1
CASSPTGTDQETQYF
TGTGCCAGCTCACCCACCGGGACAGACCAAGAGACCCAGTACTTC
>TRBJ2-3|once|TRBV6-6|.
CASSYSTEGPNTQYF
TGTGCCAGCAGTTACTCGACGGAGGGACCAAATACGCAGTATTTT
>TRBJ2-7|.|TRBV4-3|.
CASSQDPQANYEQYF
TGCGCCAGCAGCCAAGATCCACAGGCGAACTACGAGCAGTACTTC
>TRBJ2-2|.|TRBV7-9|.
CASSLASGNTGELFF
TGTGCCAGCAGCTTAGCGAGTGGGAACACCGGGGAGCTGTTTTTT
>TRBJ2-7|.|TRBV4-1|TRBD2
CASSHQAGAQGIYEQYF
TGCGCCAGCAGCCACCAAGCGGGGGCCCAGGGAATCTACGAGCAGTACTTC
>TRBJ1-2|.|TRBV9|.
CASSVGAGLYGYTF
TGTGCCAGCAGCGTAGGCGCGGGGCTTTATGGCTACACCTTC
>TRBJ1-1|.|TRBV12-2|.
CASRLVVNTEAFF
TGTGCAAGTCGCTTAGTTGTAAACACTGAAGCTTTCTTT
>TRBJ2-6|.|TRBV10-3|TRBD1
CAIRPGQGAVGANVLTF
TGTGCCATCAGACCGGGACAGGGGGCAGTTGGGGCCAACGTCCTGACTTTC
>TRBJ1-1|.|TRBV12-3/TRBV12-4|.
CASRAMNTEAFF
TGTGCCAGCAGGGCAATGAACACTGAAGCTTTCTTT
>TRBJ2-3|.|TRBV5-1|TRBD1
CASSLASGGNTDTQYF
TGCGCCAGCAGCTTGGCCTCAGGGGGCAACACAGATACGCAGTATTTT
>TRBJ2-7|.|TRBV5-1|TRBD1
CASSSDGTARDEQYF
TGCGCCAGCAGCTCTGATGGGACAGCCCGGGACGAGCAGTACTTC
>TRBJ2-2|.|TRBV6-5|TRBD1
CASSSWTGRNTGELFF
TGTGCCAGCAGTTCCTGGACAGGGAGGAACACCGGGGAGCTGTTTTTT
>TRBJ2-3|.|TRBV7-9|TRBD1
CASLRTETGVTDTQYF
TGTGCCAGCCTGAGAACCGAGACAGGGGTTACAGATACGCAGTATTTT
>TRBJ2-3|.|TRBV2|.
CARTESTDTQYF
TGTGCCAGGACAGAAAGCACAGATACGCAGTATTTT
>TRBJ1-6|once|TRBV9|TRBD1
CASSPGTGGNMLHF
TGTGCCAGCAGCCCCGGGACAGGGGGAAACATGCTCCACTTT
>TRBJ2-1|few|TRBV7-2|.
CASSLGLPNNEQFF
TGTGCCAGCAGCTTGGGACTCCCAAACAATGAGCAGTTCTTC
>TRBJ2-1|.|TRBV4-3|.
CASSQEPSSGNEQFF
TGCGCCAGCAGCCAAGAGCCCTCATCAGGCAATGAGCAGTTCTTC
>TRBJ2-7|.|TRBV5-4|.
CASSTMGAGVEQYF
TGTGCCAGCAGCACGATGGGAGCCGGGGTCGAGCAGTACTTC
>TRBJ2-1|.|TRBV19|.
CASSSNRESSYNEQFF
TGTGCCAGTAGTAGCAACAGGGAGAGCTCCTACAATGAGCAGTTCTTC
>TRBJ2-6|.|TRBV5-1|TRBD2
CASSLLLAGGLRSGANVLTF
TGCGCCAGCAGCTTGTTACTAGCGGGGGGCCTTCGCTCTGGGGCCAACGTCCTGACTTTC
>TRBJ2-7|.|TRBV9|.
CASSSAGGYEQYF
TGTGCCAGCAGCTCGGCAGGTGGCTACGAGCAGTACTTC
>TRBJ1-4|.|TRBV30|.
CAWKNDGDNEKLFF
TGTGCCTGGAAGAATGACGGGGATAACGAAAAACTGTTTTTT
>TRBJ1-1|.|TRBV6-4|.
CASSDSLLTEAFF
TGTGCCAGCAGTGACTCACTGCTGACTGAAGCTTTCTTT
>TRBJ2-6|.|TRBV7-6|TRBD2
CASSPPEISGLFGANVLTF
TGTGCCAGCAGCCCCCCCGAGATTAGCGGGCTTTTTGGGGCCAACGTCCTGACTTTC
>TRBJ1-2|.|TRBV2|TRBD1
CASSESAGQPYGYTF
TGTGCCAGCAGTGAAAGTGCGGGACAGCCCTATGGCTACACCTTC
>TRBJ2-5|.|TRBV7-7|TRBD2
CASSLGLAEAETQYF
TGTGCTAGCAGCTTAGGACTAGCGGAGGCAGAGACCCAGTACTTC
>TRBJ2-1|.|TRBV10-1|.
CASSESGFNEQFF
TGCGCCAGCAGTGAGTCCGGGTTCAATGAGCAGTTCTTC
>TRBJ2-3|.|TRBV7-2|TRBD2
CASSSQGLAVTDTQYF
TGTGCCAGCAGCTCCCAGGGACTAGCGGTTACAGATACGCAGTATTTT
>TRBJ1-4|.|TRBV10-3|.
CAISDTATNEKLFF
TGTGCCATCAGTGATACTGCAACTAATGAAAAACTGTTTTTT
>TRBJ2-7|.|TRBV18|TRBD1
CASSPDRVEQYF
TGTGCCAGCTCACCAGACAGGGTTGAGCAGTACTTC
>TRBJ1-2|.|TRBV4-3|TRBD1
CASSRGLTGNAYGYTF
TGCGCCAGCAGCCGAGGACTGACAGGGAATGCGTATGGCTACACCTTC
>TRBJ2-3|.|TRBV11-2|TRBD1
CASSLGGTGISDTQYF
TGTGCCAGCAGCTTAGGAGGGACAGGGATATCAGATACGCAGTATTTT
>TRBJ1-1|.|TRBV6-5|.
CASSSDTEAFF
TGTGCCAGCAGTTCTGACACTGAAGCTTTCTTT
>TRBJ1-4|once|TRBV19|TRBD1
CASSVQGAGGKLFF
TGTGCCAGTAGTGTTCAGGGGGCAGGCGGAAAACTGTTTTTT
>TRBJ2-7|.|TRBV12-3/TRBV12-4|TRBD2
CASSISGVYEQYF
TGTGCCAGCAGTATCAGCGGGGTCTACGAGCAGTACTTC
>TRBJ1-4|.|TRBV10-1|TRBD1
CASSPGQDYEKLFF
TGCGCCAGCAGTCCGGGACAGGATTATGAAAAACTGTTTTTT
>TRBJ2-1|.|TRBV27|.
CASLSPTSYNEQFF
TGTGCCAGCCTGAGTCCGACTTCGTACAATGAGCAGTTCTTC
>TRBJ1-5|once|TRBV27|.
CASSFYSNQPQHF
TGTGCCAGCAGTTTCTATAGCAATCAGCCCCAGCATTTT
>TRBJ1-2|.|TRBV6-6|TRBD1
CASSSGGRYGYTF
TGTGCCAGCAGTTCAGGGGGGAGGTATGGCTACACCTTC
>TRBJ2-7|.|TRBV30|TRBD2
CAWTLGGGSYEQYF
TGTGCCTGGACCCTGGGGGGGGGCTCCTACGAGCAGTACTTC
>TRBJ1-4|.|TRBV19|TRBD1
CASSHRDSEKLFF
TGTGCCAGTAGTCACCGGGACAGTGAAAAACTGTTTTTT
>TRBJ2-7|few|TRBV20-1|.
CSALTRYEQYF
TGCAGTGCCCTCACCCGGTACGAGCAGTACTTC
>TRBJ1-2|.|TRBV10-2|.
CASRAVNYGYTF
TGCGCCAGCAGGGCCGTAAACTATGGCTACACCTTC
>TRBJ1-6|.|TRBV27|.
CASSPQATTRRERSPLHF
TGTGCCAGCAGTCCTCAGGCGACGACTCGCCGGGAGCGATCACCCCTCCACTTT
>TRBJ1-1|.|TRBV7-9|.
CASSPQQGGYYGAFF
TGTGCCAGCAGCCCACAACAGGGTGGCTACTACGGGGCTTTCTTT
>TRBJ2-2|.|TRBV7-3|TRBD1
CASSLSMTGGHGELFF
TGTGCCAGCAGCTTAAGTATGACAGGGGGCCACGGGGAGCTGTTTTTT
>TRBJ2-1|.|TRBV5-1|.
CASRYSSYNEQFF
TGCGCCAGCAGGTATTCCTCCTACAATGAGCAGTTCTTC
>TRBJ2-4|.|TRBV3-1/TRBV3-2|.
CASSPYSSGNSTLAKNIQYF
TGTGCCAGCAGCCCCTACTCATCCGGGAACTCAACTCTAGCCAAAAACATTCAGTACTTC
>TRBJ1-1|.|TRBV3-1/TRBV3-2|.
CASSQGPRNTEAFF
TGTGCCAGCAGCCAAGGCCCGAGAAACACTGAAGCTTTCTTT
>TRBJ2-1|.|TRBV5-4|TRBD2
CASSWGGGYNEQFF
TGTGCCAGCAGCTGGGGCGGGGGGTACAATGAGCAGTTCTTC
>TRBJ2-3|.|TRBV2|.
CASSGGTDTQYF
TGTGCCAGCAGTGGAGGCACAGATACGCAGTATTTT
>TRBJ1-6|.|TRBV27|.
CASSFSERNNSPLHF
TGTGCCAGCAGTTTTTCCGAGAGGAATAATTCACCCCTCCACTTT
>TRBJ1-2|.|TRBV21-1|.
CASSQWYGYTF
TGTGCCAGCTCACAATGGTATGGCTACACCTTC
>TRBJ1-1|.|TRBV4-3|.
CASSQVGRLNTEAFF
TGCGCCAGCAGCCAAGTGGGCAGGCTTAACACTGAAGCTTTCTTT